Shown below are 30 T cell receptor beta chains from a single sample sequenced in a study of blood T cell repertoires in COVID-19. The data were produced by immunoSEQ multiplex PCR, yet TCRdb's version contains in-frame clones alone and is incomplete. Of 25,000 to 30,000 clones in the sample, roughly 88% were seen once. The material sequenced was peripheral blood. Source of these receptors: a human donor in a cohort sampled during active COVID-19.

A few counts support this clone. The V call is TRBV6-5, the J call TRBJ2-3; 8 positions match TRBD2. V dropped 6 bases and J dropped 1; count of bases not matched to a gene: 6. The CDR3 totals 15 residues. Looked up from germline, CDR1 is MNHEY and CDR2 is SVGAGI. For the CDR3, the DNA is TGTGCCAGCAGATCCGGACTAGCAGGCACAGATACGCAGTATTTT. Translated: CASRSGLAGTDTQYF.

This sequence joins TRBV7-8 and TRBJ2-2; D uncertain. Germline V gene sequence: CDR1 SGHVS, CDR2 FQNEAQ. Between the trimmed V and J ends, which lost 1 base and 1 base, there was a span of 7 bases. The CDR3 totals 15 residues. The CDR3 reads CASSLGRLNTGELFF. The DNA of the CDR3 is TGTGCCAGCAGCTTAGGAAGACTGAACACCGGGGAGCTGTTTTTT.

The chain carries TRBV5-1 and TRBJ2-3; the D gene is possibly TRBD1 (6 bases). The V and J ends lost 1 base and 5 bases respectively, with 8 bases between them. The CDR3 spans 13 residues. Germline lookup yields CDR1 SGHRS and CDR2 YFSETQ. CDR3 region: CASSLTGRDTQYF. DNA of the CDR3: TGCGCCAGCAGCTTGACAGGGAGAGATACGCAGTATTTT.

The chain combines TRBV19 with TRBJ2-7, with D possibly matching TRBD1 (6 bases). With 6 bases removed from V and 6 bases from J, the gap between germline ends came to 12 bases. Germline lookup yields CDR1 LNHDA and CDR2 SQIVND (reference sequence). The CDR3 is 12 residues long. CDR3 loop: CASRQGLGEQYF. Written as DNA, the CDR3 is TGTGCCAGTAGGCAGGGGCTCGGCGAGCAGTACTTC.

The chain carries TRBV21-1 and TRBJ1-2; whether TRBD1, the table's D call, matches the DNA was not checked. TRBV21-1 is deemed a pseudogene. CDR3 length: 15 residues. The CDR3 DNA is TGTGCCAGCAGCAACGGACAGGGGGGATTCGATGGCTACACCTTC. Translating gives CASSNGQGGFDGYTF.

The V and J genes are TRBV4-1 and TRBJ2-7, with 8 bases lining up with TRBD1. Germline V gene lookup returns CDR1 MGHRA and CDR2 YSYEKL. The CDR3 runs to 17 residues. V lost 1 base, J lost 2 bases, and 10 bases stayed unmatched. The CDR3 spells CASSQVRLTGDPYEQYF. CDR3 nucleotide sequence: TGCGCCAGCAGCCAAGTGCGTCTGACAGGGGACCCCTACGAGCAGTACTTC.

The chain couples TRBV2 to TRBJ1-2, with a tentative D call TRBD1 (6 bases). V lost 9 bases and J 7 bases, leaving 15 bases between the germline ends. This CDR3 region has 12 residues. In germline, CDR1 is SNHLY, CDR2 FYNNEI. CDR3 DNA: TGTGCCAGTGGACAGTCGAACATTGGCTACACCTTC. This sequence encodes CASGQSNIGYTF.

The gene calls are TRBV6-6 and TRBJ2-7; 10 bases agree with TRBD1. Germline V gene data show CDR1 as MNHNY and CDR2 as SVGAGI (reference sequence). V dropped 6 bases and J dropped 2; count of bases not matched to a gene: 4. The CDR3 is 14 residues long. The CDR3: CASSPTGGAYEQYF. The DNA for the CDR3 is TGTGCCAGCAGCCCGACAGGGGGCGCCTACGAGCAGTACTTC.

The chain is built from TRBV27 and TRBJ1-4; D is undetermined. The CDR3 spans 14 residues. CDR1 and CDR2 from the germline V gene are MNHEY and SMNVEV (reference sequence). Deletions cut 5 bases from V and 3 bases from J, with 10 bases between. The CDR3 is CASSARGPNEKLFF. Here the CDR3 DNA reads TGTGCCAGCAGTGCTCGAGGCCCTAATGAAAAACTGTTTTTT.

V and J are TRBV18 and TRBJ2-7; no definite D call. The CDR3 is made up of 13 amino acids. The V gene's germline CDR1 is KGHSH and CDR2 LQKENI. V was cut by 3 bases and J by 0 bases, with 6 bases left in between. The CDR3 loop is CASSPPSSYEQYF. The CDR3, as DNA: TGTGCCAGCTCACCCCCCAGCTCCTACGAGCAGTACTTC.

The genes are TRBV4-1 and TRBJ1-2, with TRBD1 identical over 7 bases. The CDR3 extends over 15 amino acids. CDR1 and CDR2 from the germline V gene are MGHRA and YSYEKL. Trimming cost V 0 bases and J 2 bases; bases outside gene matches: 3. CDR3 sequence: CASSQDRGQNYGYTF. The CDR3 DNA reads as TGCGCCAGCAGCCAAGATAGGGGGCAGAACTATGGCTACACCTTC.

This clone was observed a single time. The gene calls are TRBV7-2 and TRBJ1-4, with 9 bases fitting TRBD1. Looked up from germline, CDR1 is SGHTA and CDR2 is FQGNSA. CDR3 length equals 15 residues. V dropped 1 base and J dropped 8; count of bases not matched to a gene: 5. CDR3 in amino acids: CASSLGGQGGEKLFF. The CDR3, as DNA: TGTGCCAGCAGCTTAGGGGGACAGGGAGGCGAAAAACTGTTTTTT.

CDR3 coding DNA: TGTGCCAGCAGCTTAGGTGACAGGGGTTACGAGCAGTACTTC. Amino acid sequence: CASSLGDRGYEQYF. The rearrangement links TRBV7-8 to TRBJ2-7, with 8 bases identical to TRBD1. Germline loops: CDR1 SGHVS, CDR2 FQNEAQ. The length of the CDR3 is 14 residues. With 1 base clipped from V and 4 bases from J, the junction kept 3 bases outside the gene matches.

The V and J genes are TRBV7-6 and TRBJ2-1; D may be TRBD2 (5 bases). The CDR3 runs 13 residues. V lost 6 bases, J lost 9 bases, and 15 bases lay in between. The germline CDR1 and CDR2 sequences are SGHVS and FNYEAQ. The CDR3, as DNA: TGTGCCAGCAGGGAGGTGGCAATCGGTGAGCAGTTCTTC. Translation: CASREVAIGEQFF.

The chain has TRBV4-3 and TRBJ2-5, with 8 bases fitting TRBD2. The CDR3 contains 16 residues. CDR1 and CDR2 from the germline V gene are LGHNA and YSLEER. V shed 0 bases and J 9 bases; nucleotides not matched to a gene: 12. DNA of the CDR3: TGCGCCAGCAGCCAAGACCCCGGACTAGCACAATCGGCCCAGTACTTC. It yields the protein CASSQDPGLAQSAQYF.

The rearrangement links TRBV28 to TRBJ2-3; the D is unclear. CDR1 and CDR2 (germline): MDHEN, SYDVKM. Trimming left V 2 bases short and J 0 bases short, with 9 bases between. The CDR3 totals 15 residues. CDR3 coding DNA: TGTGCCAGCAGTTTAATGGGCCCTAGCACAGATACGCAGTATTTT. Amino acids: CASSLMGPSTDTQYF.

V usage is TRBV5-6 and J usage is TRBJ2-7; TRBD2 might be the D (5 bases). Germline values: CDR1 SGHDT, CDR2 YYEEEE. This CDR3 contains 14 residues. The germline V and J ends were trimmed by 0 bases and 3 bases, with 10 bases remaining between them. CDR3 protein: CASSLVGNNYEQYF. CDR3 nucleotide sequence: TGTGCCAGCAGCTTGGTCGGGAATAACTACGAGCAGTACTTC.

DNA of the CDR3: TGTGCCAGCAGTGAAACAGAGTACCAAGAGACCCAGTACTTC. Encoded protein: CASSETEYQETQYF. V gene TRBV2 combines with J gene TRBJ2-5; no clear D. The V end was cut by 2 bases, the J end by 0 bases, with 7 bases between. This CDR3 has 14 amino acids. The germline V gene encodes CDR1 SNHLY and CDR2 FYNNEI.

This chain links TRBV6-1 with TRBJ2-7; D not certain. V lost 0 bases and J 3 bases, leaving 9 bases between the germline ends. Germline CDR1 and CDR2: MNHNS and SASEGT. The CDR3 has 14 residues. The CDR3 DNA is TGTGCCAGCAGTGAAGCGATGAAGCACTACGAGCAGTACTTC. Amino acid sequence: CASSEAMKHYEQYF.

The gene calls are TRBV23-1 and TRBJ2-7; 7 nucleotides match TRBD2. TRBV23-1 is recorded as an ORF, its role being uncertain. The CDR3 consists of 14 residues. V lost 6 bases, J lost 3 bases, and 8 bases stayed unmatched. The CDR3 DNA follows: TGCGCCAGCAGCCCGCCGACGGGGGGCTACGAGCAGTACTTC. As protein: CASSPPTGGYEQYF.

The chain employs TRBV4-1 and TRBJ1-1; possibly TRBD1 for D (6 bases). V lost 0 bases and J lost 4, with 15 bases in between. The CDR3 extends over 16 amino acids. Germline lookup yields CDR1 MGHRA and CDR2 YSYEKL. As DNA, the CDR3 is TGCGCCAGCAGCCAAGATACAGGGATTATCGGCACTGAAGCTTTCTTT. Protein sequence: CASSQDTGIIGTEAFF.

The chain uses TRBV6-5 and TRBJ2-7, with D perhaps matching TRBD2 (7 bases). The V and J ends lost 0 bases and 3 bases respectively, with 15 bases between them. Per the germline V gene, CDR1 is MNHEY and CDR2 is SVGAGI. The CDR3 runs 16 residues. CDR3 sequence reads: CASSYSAGAGDYEQYF. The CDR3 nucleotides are TGTGCCAGCAGTTACTCGGCGGGGGCGGGGGACTACGAGCAGTACTTC.

For the CDR3, the DNA is TGTGCCAGTAGTCCGACCAGGACAGACGTAAGGAACGAGCAGTACTTC. It is translated as CASSPTRTDVRNEQYF. V usage is TRBV19 and J usage is TRBJ2-7; D might be TRBD1 (6 bases). The CDR3 runs 16 residues. Per the germline V gene, CDR1 is LNHDA and CDR2 is SQIVND (reference sequence). The V and J ends lost 5 bases and 5 bases respectively, with 22 bases between them.

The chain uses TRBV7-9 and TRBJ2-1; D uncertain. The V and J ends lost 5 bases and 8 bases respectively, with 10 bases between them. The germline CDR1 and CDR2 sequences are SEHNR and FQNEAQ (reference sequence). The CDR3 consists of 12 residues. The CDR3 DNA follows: TGTGCCAGCAGCCCCTCCCCTTATGAGCAGTTCTTC. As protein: CASSPSPYEQFF.

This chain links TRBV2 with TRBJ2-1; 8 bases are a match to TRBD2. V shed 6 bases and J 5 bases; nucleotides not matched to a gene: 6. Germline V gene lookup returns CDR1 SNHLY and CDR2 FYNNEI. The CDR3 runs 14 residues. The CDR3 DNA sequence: TGTGCCAGCAGGGGCGGGGGGTACGACAATGAGCAGTTCTTC. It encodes CASRGGGYDNEQFF.

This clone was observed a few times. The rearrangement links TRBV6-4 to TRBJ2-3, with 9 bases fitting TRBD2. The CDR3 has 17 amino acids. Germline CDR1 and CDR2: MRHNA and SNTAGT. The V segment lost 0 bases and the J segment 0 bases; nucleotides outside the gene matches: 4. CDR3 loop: CASSDSAGGGSTDTQYF. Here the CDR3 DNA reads TGTGCCAGCAGTGACTCTGCGGGGGGGGGTAGCACAGATACGCAGTATTTT.

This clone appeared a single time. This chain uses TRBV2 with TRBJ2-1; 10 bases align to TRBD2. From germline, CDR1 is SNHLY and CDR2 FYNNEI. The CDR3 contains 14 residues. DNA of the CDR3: TGTGCTCCCGACCCGAGCGGGGGGGTCGGTGAGCAGTTCTTC. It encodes CAPDPSGGVGEQFF.

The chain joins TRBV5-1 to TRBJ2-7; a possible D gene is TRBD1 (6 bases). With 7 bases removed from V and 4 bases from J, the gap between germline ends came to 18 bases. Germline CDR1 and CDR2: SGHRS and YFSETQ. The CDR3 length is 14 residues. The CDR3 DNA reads TGCGCCAGCTTCAGGCCAGGGGATGGGTACGAGCAGTACTTC. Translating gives CASFRPGDGYEQYF.

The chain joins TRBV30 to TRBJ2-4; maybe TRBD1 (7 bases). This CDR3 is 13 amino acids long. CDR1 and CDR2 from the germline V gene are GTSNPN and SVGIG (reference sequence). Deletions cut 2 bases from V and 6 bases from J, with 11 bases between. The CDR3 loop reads CAWSNQGGNIQYF. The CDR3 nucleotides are TGTGCCTGGAGTAACCAGGGGGGAAACATTCAGTACTTC.

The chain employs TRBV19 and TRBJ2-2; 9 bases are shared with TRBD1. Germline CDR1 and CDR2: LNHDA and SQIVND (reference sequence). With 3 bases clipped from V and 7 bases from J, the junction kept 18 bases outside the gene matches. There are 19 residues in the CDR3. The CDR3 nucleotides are TGTGCCAGTAGTATCAGACCCCTACCACAGGGGGCGCGAAGCGGGGAGCTGTTTTTT. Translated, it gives CASSIRPLPQGARSGELFF.